This is a list of T cell receptor beta chains from one sample in a study of blood T cell repertoires in COVID-19. Libraries were prepared by immunoSEQ multiplex PCR; TCRdb keeps only in-frame clonotypes and omits some of them. The sample includes 120,000 or so clones, roughly 90% of them seen just once. Sequencing input: peripheral blood. These receptor sequences come from a man in his fifties with acute or convalescent COVID-19. Both conserved end residues are part of each CDR3. The D gene is left open where the match is weak. Clone size, where shown, is once, few, many, or a class for clones that have expanded.

D,J,size,V,DNA,CDR3
TRBD2,TRBJ2-3,-,TRBV6-2/TRBV6-3,TGTGCCAGCAGTTCCCCCCGACTAGCGGTTCAGGATACGCAGTATTTT,CASSSPRLAVQDTQYF
TRBD2,TRBJ2-3,-,TRBV13,TGTGCCAGCAGCTCTAGCGGGAGGGCCGAAGATACGCAGTATTTT,CASSSSGRAEDTQYF
-,TRBJ2-1,-,TRBV10-2,TGCGCCAGCAGTGAATTTGGACTGGGTAGTAATGAGCAGTTCTTC,CASSEFGLGSNEQFF
TRBD1,TRBJ2-1,-,TRBV7-8,TGTGCCAGCAGCTTAGGGACAGGGTCCTACAATGAGCAGTTCTTC,CASSLGTGSYNEQFF
TRBD2,TRBJ2-7,-,TRBV6-5,TGTGCCAGCACTCTGACTAGCGGGAGCGAGCAGTACTTC,CASTLTSGSEQYF
-,TRBJ2-3,-,TRBV19,TGTGCCAGTAGTAAGGGCCGGGGTGGCCGAGATACGCAGTATTTT,CASSKGRGGRDTQYF
-,TRBJ2-3,-,TRBV10-3,TGTGCCATCCGGGGACTCACAGATACGCAGTATTTT,CAIRGLTDTQYF
-,TRBJ1-5,-,TRBV6-5,TGTGCCAGCAGACAGGGCAATCAGCCCCAGCATTTT,CASRQGNQPQHF
-,TRBJ1-4,-,TRBV19,TGTGCCAGCAAAACCTCAGGCAGTCGAGCAACTAATGAAAAACTGTTTTTT,CASKTSGSRATNEKLFF
-,TRBJ2-4,once,TRBV6-1,TGTGCCAGCAGTGACGCTTGGTCAAGGGGAACGGACATTCAGTACTTC,CASSDAWSRGTDIQYF
TRBD2,TRBJ2-7,-,TRBV27,TGTGCCAGCAGCCTCGGGGAGCTAGCGGAAAATTACGAGCAGTACTTC,CASSLGELAENYEQYF
TRBD1,TRBJ1-1,many,TRBV2,TGTGCCAGCAAGGGACAGGCAGGAAACACTGAAGCTTTCTTT,CASKGQAGNTEAFF
-,TRBJ1-6,few,TRBV5-6,TGTGCCAGCAGCTTCGGACAGAGCTCCTATAATTCACCCCTCCACTTT,CASSFGQSSYNSPLHF
-,TRBJ2-3,once,TRBV12-1,TGTGCCAGCAGCACCTCGAAGGGAGTTTATCCAGATACGCAGTATTTT,CASSTSKGVYPDTQYF
TRBD2,TRBJ2-4,-,TRBV19,TGTGCCAGTAGTAAAACTAGCGGGCAAAACATTCAGTACTTC,CASSKTSGQNIQYF
-,TRBJ1-2,-,TRBV6-5,TGTGCCAGCAGTTACAGGAGAGTTAACTATGGCTACACCTTC,CASSYRRVNYGYTF
-,TRBJ1-6,-,TRBV6-1,TGTGCCAGCAGTGAAGCGGACGGCCGAGGGTTCTCACCCCTCCACTTT,CASSEADGRGFSPLHF
TRBD2,TRBJ2-1,-,TRBV9,TGTGCCAGCAGCAGACTAGCGGGAGAACGGGCTGAGCAGTTCTTC,CASSRLAGERAEQFF
-,TRBJ2-1,-,TRBV19,TGTGCCAGTAGTATCGGGCGGGCTACCTACAATGAGCAGTTCTTC,CASSIGRATYNEQFF
TRBD1,TRBJ1-4,once,TRBV5-1,TGCGCCAGCAGTCCGACAGGGGTTTTAGGAGAAAAACTGTTTTTT,CASSPTGVLGEKLFF
TRBD1,TRBJ1-4,-,TRBV11-2,TGTGCCAGCAGCTTGGGCAGGGGGCATGAAAAACTGTTTTTT,CASSLGRGHEKLFF
-,TRBJ1-3,once,TRBV12-5,TGTGCTAGTGGTAACCTATCCACCATATATTTT,CASGNLSTIYF
TRBD2,TRBJ2-1,few,TRBV6-6,TGTGCCAGCAGTTGGTTGCGGGAGTCTAATGAGCAGTTCTTC,CASSWLRESNEQFF
TRBD2,TRBJ2-1,-,TRBV11-2,TGTGCCAGCAGCTTAAGGACTAGCGGGAGGGTTTACAATGAGCAGTTCTTC,CASSLRTSGRVYNEQFF
TRBD1,TRBJ1-2,-,TRBV29-1,TGCAGCGTTGACCCCGGACAGGGGTATCGGAACTATGGCTACACCTTC,CSVDPGQGYRNYGYTF
TRBD1,TRBJ1-2,-,TRBV18,TGTGCCAGCTCACCACCGGACAGGTGGAACTATGGCTACACCTTC,CASSPPDRWNYGYTF
-,TRBJ1-1,-,TRBV25-1,TGTGCCAGCAGTGAAGCGGGATGGGACACTGAAGCTTTCTTT,CASSEAGWDTEAFF
-,TRBJ1-5,-,TRBV6-5,TGTGCCAGCGCCTACAGGGCTGGCAATCAGCCCCAGCATTTT,CASAYRAGNQPQHF
TRBD1,TRBJ1-5,-,TRBV6-6,TGTGCCAGCACGCAGGGGGCCATTCAGCCCCAGCATTTT,CASTQGAIQPQHF
TRBD1,TRBJ1-5,-,TRBV10-1,TGCGCCAGCAGTGAGTCGAGGGCAGGGGGATCGGGCAATCAGCCCCAGCATTTT,CASSESRAGGSGNQPQHF
TRBD1,TRBJ1-5,-,TRBV11-2,TGTGCCAGCAGCGACAGGGGGCCCCAGCATTTT,CASSDRGPQHF
TRBD2,TRBJ2-1,-,TRBV6-5,TGTGCCAGCAGGGTGACTAGCGGGAGGAATGAGCAGTTCTTC,CASRVTSGRNEQFF
-,TRBJ1-1,-,TRBV19,TGTGCCAGTAGTATACGGGGAGAAGCTTTCTTT,CASSIRGEAFF
TRBD1,TRBJ2-1,-,TRBV18,TGTGCCAGCTCCCCCGACAGGGTCGGTGAGCAGTTCTTC,CASSPDRVGEQFF
-,TRBJ1-6,-,TRBV5-6,TGTGCCAGCAGCTTGGGGACAGCTAATTCACCCCTCCACTTT,CASSLGTANSPLHF
TRBD1,TRBJ1-2,-,TRBV7-9,TGTGCCAGCAGCTTAGGGACAGGGGCTAACTATGGCTACACCTTC,CASSLGTGANYGYTF
-,TRBJ2-3,-,TRBV28,TGTGCCAGCAGTTTAGGTCGCACAGGGACAGATACGCAGTATTTT,CASSLGRTGTDTQYF
-,TRBJ1-1,-,TRBV10-3,TGTGCCATCAGTGAGGTTTTATTGAGCACTGAAGCTTTCTTT,CAISEVLLSTEAFF
-,TRBJ2-7,-,TRBV29-1,TGCAGCGTTGAAGATCTAGGAACCTACGAGCAGTACTTC,CSVEDLGTYEQYF
-,TRBJ2-5,-,TRBV18,TGTGCCAGCTCACCCAATCACCAAGAGACCCAGTACTTC,CASSPNHQETQYF
-,TRBJ2-4,-,TRBV20-1,TGCAGTGCTAGACCCGAAAACATTCAGTACTTC,CSARPENIQYF
TRBD1,TRBJ1-1,-,TRBV9,TGTGCCAGCAGCCTGGACAGGGGTAACACTGAAGCTTTCTTT,CASSLDRGNTEAFF
TRBD2,TRBJ2-3,-,TRBV20-1,TGCAGTGCTGGTGGGCTAGCGGGACCAGATACGCAGTATTTT,CSAGGLAGPDTQYF
TRBD1,TRBJ1-2,-,TRBV11-2,TGTGCCAGCAGCCCAACCCCCGGGACAGCTTCTTTTGGCTACACCTTC,CASSPTPGTASFGYTF